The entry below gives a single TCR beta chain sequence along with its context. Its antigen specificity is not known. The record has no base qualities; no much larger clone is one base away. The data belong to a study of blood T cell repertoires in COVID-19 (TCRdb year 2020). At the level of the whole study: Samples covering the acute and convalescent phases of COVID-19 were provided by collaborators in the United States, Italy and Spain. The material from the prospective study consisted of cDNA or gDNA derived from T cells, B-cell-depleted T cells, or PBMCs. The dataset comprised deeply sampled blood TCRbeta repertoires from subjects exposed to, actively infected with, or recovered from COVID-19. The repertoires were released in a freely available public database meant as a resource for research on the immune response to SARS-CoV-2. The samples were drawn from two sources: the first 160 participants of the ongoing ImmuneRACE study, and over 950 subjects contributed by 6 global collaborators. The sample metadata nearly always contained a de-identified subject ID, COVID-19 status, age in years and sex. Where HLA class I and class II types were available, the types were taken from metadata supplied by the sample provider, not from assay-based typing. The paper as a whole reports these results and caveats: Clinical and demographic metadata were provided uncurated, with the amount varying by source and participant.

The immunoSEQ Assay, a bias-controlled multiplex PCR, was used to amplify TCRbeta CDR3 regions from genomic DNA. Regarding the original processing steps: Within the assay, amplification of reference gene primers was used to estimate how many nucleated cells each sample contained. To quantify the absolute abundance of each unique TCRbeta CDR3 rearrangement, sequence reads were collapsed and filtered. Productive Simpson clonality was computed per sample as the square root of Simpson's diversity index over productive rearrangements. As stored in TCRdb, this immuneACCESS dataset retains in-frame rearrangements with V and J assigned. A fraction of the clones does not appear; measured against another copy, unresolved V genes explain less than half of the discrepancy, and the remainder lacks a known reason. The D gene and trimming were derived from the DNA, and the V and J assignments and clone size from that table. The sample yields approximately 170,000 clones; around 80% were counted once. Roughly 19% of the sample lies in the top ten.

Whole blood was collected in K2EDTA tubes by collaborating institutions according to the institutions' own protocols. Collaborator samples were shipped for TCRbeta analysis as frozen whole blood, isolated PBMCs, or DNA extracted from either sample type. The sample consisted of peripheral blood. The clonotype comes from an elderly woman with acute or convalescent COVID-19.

In nucleotides, the sequence is TGTGCCAGCAGTATACCGGGACAGAGAATTATCCCCGAAGCTTTCTTT. This gives the protein CASSIPGQRIIPEAFF. Here the chain combines TRBV28 and TRBJ1-1; 7 central bases correspond to TRBD1. CDR1 and CDR2 were assigned from the germline V gene as MDHEN and SYDVKM. From the cysteine through the phenylalanine, the CDR3 covers 16 amino acids. The kept DNA is CDR3 alone, 48 bases in frame from the first base. After removal of 5 bases from V and 8 bases from J, the junction retains 17 bases not matched to a gene.